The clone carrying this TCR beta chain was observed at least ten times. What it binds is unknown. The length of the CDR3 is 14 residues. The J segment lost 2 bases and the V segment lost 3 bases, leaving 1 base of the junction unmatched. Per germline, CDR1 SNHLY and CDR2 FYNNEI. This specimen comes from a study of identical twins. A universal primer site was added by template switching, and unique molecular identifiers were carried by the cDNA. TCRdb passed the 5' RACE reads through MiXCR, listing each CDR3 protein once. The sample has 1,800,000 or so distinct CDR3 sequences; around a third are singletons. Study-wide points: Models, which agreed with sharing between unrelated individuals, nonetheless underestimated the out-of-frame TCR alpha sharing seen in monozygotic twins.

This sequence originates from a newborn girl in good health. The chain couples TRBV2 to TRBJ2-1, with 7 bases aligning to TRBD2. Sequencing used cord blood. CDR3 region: CASSEGGPYNEQFF. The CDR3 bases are TGTGCCAGCAGTGAGGGAGGGCCCTACAATGAGCAGTTCTTC.